This TCR beta chain was identified during a study of OX40 agonist ivuxolimab in advanced cancers. Repertoires were generated with immunoSEQ multiplex PCR, while TCRdb's copy carries only in-frame clones and drops some. The data contain approximately 82,000 clones, 80% to 90% of them singletons. This receptor was taken from an adult with an advanced solid tumor such as melanoma, head and neck, liver or kidney cancer. The starting material was CD4+ or CD8+ T cells sorted from blood, obtained in a trial of the OX40 agonist ivuxolimab.

The CDR3 is CASSSTAGNEQFF. DNA of the CDR3: TGTGCCAGCAGCTCCACGGCAGGGAATGAGCAGTTCTTC. The V call is TRBV11-3, the J call TRBJ2-1, with D tentatively TRBD1 (5 bases). Trimming took 4 bases from V and 7 from J, leaving 11 bases between them. The V gene's germline CDR1 is SGHNT and CDR2 YENEEA. This CDR3 region has 13 residues.